The sequence of this T cell receptor (beta chain) was determined in a study of blood T cell repertoires in COVID-19. Study-wide context: Some COVID-19 samples were acute and others convalescent; all came from the United States, Italy and Spain. Sources were T cells, B-cell-depleted T cells, or PBMCs; the material itself was cDNA or gDNA.

Authors' data handling: Using reference gene primer amplification, nucleated cell counts were estimated. Here immunoSEQ multiplex PCR was the method, and the copy in TCRdb shows in-frame clones only, minus some. The D gene and trimming were derived from the DNA, and the V and J assignments and clone size from that table. The sample contains around 110,000 clones, around nine tenths of which appear only once. V lost 3 bases and J 1 base, leaving 13 bases between the germline ends. The CDR3 sequence is 16 residues long. The germline gives CDR1 LNHNV, CDR2 YYDKDF (reference sequence). Specimen: peripheral blood. The J gene is TRBJ1-5, the V gene TRBV15; D possibly corresponds to TRBD1 (5 bases). This clonotype was sampled from a human donor with active COVID-19. The donor label of this sample is uncertain. The CDR3 DNA sequence: TGTGCCACCAGCAGGTCGCGGCAGGGAAGCAATCAGCCCCAGCATTTT. The encoded protein is CATSRSRQGSNQPQHF.